These 9 T cell receptor beta chains originate from one sample sequenced in a study of metastatic and nonmetastatic thyroid tumors. TCRdb reprocessed the PCR reads using MiXCR. The table has 8,000 to 10,000 clones, under 40% seen once; the top ten hold roughly 16%. Thyroid surgery had not been preceded by any treatment in any patient. The source material was adjacent normal tissue. Receptors originate from a female donor with papillary thyroid cancer or a benign thyroid nodule (not recorded which). Some clones in this sample may be carry-over from other donors' samples.

The table lists this clone with a few counts. J is TRBJ2-7 and V is TRBV6-4; D perhaps matches TRBD1 (6 bases). The length of the CDR3 is 14 residues. CDR1 is MRHNA, CDR2 SNTAGT, per germline. The V end lost 6 bases, the J end lost 2 bases, and 14 bases lay between the germline ends. CDR3 loop: CASSLTSGAYEQYF. For the CDR3, the DNA is TGTGCCAGCAGCCTAACTTCAGGGGCCTACGAGCAGTACTTC.

This clone was counted a single time. J is TRBJ2-2 and V is TRBV30; 10 bases fit TRBD2. This CDR3 region has 15 residues. Germline values: CDR1 GTSNPN, CDR2 SVGIG (reference sequence). V shed 2 bases, J shed 7 bases, and the junction held 7 bases outside the gene matches. The CDR3 DNA follows: TGTGCCTGGAGTACTAGCGGGACCCTAAGCGGGGAGCTGTTTTTT. Translating it yields CAWSTSGTLSGELFF.

The V call is TRBV2, the J call TRBJ2-7; TRBD2 matches at 8 bases. The CDR3 loop spans 16 amino acids. Germline V gene sequence: CDR1 SNHLY, CDR2 FYNNEI. Trimming removed 6 bases from V and 4 bases from J; junction bases left unmatched: 14. CDR3 loop: CASRTAGGLAAYEQYF. As DNA, the CDR3 is TGTGCCAGCAGGACGGCGGGGGGTCTAGCGGCATACGAGCAGTACTTC.

This clone has just a few counts. The chain combines TRBV2 with TRBJ1-2; D unclear. Per the germline V gene, CDR1 is SNHLY and CDR2 is FYNNEI. Deletions cut 4 bases from V and 14 bases from J, with 17 bases between. The CDR3 consists of 12 residues. CDR3 sequence reads: CASSATDGHPTF. The CDR3 bases are TGTGCCAGCAGTGCCACGGACGGCCATCCAACCTTC.

The rearrangement uses TRBV20-1 and TRBJ2-1, with D maybe TRBD2 (5 bases). Trimming took 3 bases from V and 4 from J, leaving 13 bases between them. Germline CDR1 reads DFQATT; CDR2 reads SNEGSKA (reference sequence). The CDR3 is 14 amino acids. The CDR3 here is CSASWWRVYNEQFF. CDR3 bases: TGCAGTGCTAGTTGGTGGCGGGTGTACAATGAGCAGTTCTTC.

The chain links TRBV6-2 or TRBV6-3 to TRBJ2-7; 9 nucleotides align to TRBD1. CDR3 length: 18 amino acids. CDR1 and CDR2 from the germline V gene are MNHEY and SVGEGT. V lost 3 bases to trimming and J lost 2 bases; unmatched junction nucleotides: 14. The CDR3 DNA follows: TGTGCCAGCAGTTATGAGGGACAGGGAACCCTATGGACCTACGAGCAGTACTTC. This sequence encodes CASSYEGQGTLWTYEQYF.

The rearrangement joins TRBV7-6 to TRBJ2-2; tentatively, D is TRBD2 (5 bases). The CDR3 runs 13 residues. CDR1 SGHVS and CDR2 FNYEAQ come from the germline V gene. Trimming left V 8 bases short and J 4 bases short, with 11 bases between. The CDR3 region is CASGPEVTGELFF. In nucleotides, the CDR3 is TGTGCCAGCGGCCCGGAGGTCACCGGGGAGCTGTTTTTT.

A note on this clone: A read error is likely, as this CDR3 ends without the conserved phenylalanine or tryptophan. The chain has TRBV30 and TRBJ2-7, with D maybe TRBD1 (6 bases). The CDR3 totals 15 residues. Germline V lookup: CDR1 GTSNPN, CDR2 SVGIG (reference sequence). CDR3 residues: CARSPRTELTGEQYL. The CDR3 bases are TGTGCCCGGAGCCCCAGGACAGAGTTGACGGGCGAGCAGTACTTG.

J is TRBJ2-7 and V is TRBV4-1, with 7 bases identical to TRBD2. The length of the CDR3 is 18 residues. J was trimmed by 4 bases and V by 0 bases; bases with no gene match: 15. Germline CDR1 and CDR2: MGHRA and YSYEKL. CDR3 sequence (DNA): TGCGCCAGCAGCCAAGATAGGGCTAGCGCGGGAGAGAAATACGAGCAGTACTTC. Its translation: CASSQDRASAGEKYEQYF.